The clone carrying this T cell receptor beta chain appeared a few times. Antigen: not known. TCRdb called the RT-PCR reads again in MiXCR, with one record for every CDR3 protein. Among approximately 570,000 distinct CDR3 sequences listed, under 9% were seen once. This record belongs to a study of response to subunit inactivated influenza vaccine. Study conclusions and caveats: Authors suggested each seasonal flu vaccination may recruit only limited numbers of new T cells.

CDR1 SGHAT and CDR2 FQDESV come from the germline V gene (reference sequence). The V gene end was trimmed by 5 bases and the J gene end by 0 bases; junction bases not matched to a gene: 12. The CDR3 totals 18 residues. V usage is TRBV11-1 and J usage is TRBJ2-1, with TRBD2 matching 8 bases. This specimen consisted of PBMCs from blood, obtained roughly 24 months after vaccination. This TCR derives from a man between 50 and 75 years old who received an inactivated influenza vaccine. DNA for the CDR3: TGTGCCAGCAGCCAGGGGCGGCAGCGGGGGAGCTCCTACAATGAGCAGTTCTTC. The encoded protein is CASSQGRQRGSSYNEQFF.